Following are 11 T cell receptor beta chains from one sample sequenced in a study of T-cell reconstitution after alpha-beta-depleted transplantation in children (dated by TCRdb to 2016 to 2017). Library generation was performed with PCR. TCRdb lists the instrument as Illumina HiSeq 2500. Molecular barcoding was employed in the preparation of TCR libraries, with unique molecular identifiers being used to normalize TCRbeta repertoire quantification. TCRdb handled the public reads itself, with Q25 trimming in fastp and clone calling in MiXCR, and kept productive beta chains. Records with the same CDR3 protein are collapsed into one entry carrying the most frequent genes and DNA. This sample is represented by roughly 420,000 distinct CDR3 sequences; roughly 17% of them were singletons. Jointly, the top ten make up around 28% of the sample. What the treatment or condition label conveys for this sample: allogeneic hematopoietic cell transplantation with graft depleted of TCRalphabeta T cells and CD19 B cells.

The starting material was PBMCs, mostly from graft donor cells, obtained 360 days after TCRalphabeta/CD19-depleted stem cell transplant. The receptors come from a boy under two years old who had a stem cell transplant for Wiskott-Aldrich syndrome, so the T cells may come from the graft donor.

With respect to this clonotype: The germline gene is not matched at one end of the junction; a read error may be the cause. The rearrangement uses TRBV3-1 and TRBJ2-3; 9 nucleotides agree with TRBD2. Germline values: CDR1 LGHDT, CDR2 YNNKEL (reference sequence). The CDR3 spans 15 residues. The CDR3 DNA reads as TGTGCCAGCAGCCAGTTAGCGGGGGTCACAGATACGCTGTATTTT. It translates to CASSQLAGVTDTLYF.

The J gene is TRBJ2-5, the V gene TRBV3-1, with 8 positions matching TRBD2. CDR3 length equals 14 residues. The V gene's germline CDR1 is LGHDT and CDR2 YNNKEL (reference sequence). After removal of 3 bases from V and 5 bases from J, the junction contained 5 bases not matched to a gene. The DNA for the CDR3 is TGTGCCAGCAGCCAGGGACTAGTGGGGGAGACCCAGTACTTC. Protein: CASSQGLVGETQYF.

Of note for this clonotype: The junction departs from germline at one end; a sequencing error may be responsible. This rearrangement joins TRBV7-9 to TRBJ1-2; D gene uncertain. CDR3 size: 15 residues. Per the germline V gene, CDR1 is SEHNR and CDR2 is FQNEAQ (reference sequence). The DNA of the CDR3 is TGTGCCAGCACCTTAAGCGGGAGGAACAACTATGGCTACACCTTC. It specifies CASTLSGRNNYGYTF.

This clonotype was counted a few times. The DNA of the CDR3 is TGTGCCACCTCGACTAGCGGGTTTACCGGGGAGCTGTTTTTT. Translating gives CATSTSGFTGELFF. This rearrangement joins TRBV24-1 to TRBJ2-2, with 10 bases aligning to TRBD2. Germline V gives CDR1 KGHDR, CDR2 SFDVKD. Germline trimming cut 9 bases from V and 5 bases from J; bases unmatched to any gene: 5. This CDR3 spans 14 amino acids.

In this sample, this clonotype turned up many times. V is TRBV5-1 and J is TRBJ2-2; D is possibly TRBD1 (5 bases). CDR1 SGHRS and CDR2 YFSETQ come from the germline V gene. The CDR3 length is 15 residues. V lost 2 bases and J 5 bases, leaving 13 bases between the germline ends. The CDR3 protein is CASSFTQGKTGELFF. In nucleotides, the CDR3 is TGCGCCAGCAGCTTTACGCAGGGTAAAACCGGGGAGCTGTTTTTT.

This clonotype was recorded at least ten times. The J gene is TRBJ2-2, the V gene TRBV2, with 10 bases identical to TRBD1. The CDR3 extends over 17 amino acids. V lost 7 bases, J lost 5 bases, and 13 bases stayed unmatched. CDR1 is SNHLY, CDR2 FYNNEI, per germline. Here the CDR3 DNA reads TGTGCCAGCACCTCGAACCTTGGACAGGGGGGAACCGGGGAGCTGTTTTTT. Protein sequence: CASTSNLGQGGTGELFF.

This clonotype occurred a few times. The chain joins TRBV7-8 to TRBJ2-3; tentatively, D is TRBD1 or TRBD2 (5 bases each). Trimming shortened V by 6 bases and J by 2 bases, and 30 bases separated the two germline ends. Germline loops: CDR1 SGHVS, CDR2 FQNEAQ. CDR3 length equals 20 residues. CDR3 region: CASRKGSGTSSPSTTDTQYF. In DNA form, the CDR3 reads TGTGCCAGCAGAAAGGGGAGCGGAACTTCTTCTCCCTCCACCACAGATACGCAGTATTTT.

This clonotype has only a few counts. This chain uses TRBV6-2 or TRBV6-3 with TRBJ2-6, with D possibly being TRBD2 (5 bases). The CDR3 is 18 amino acids. Germline lookup yields CDR1 MNHEY and CDR2 SVGEGT. Trimming pared 5 bases from V and 2 bases from J, leaving 19 bases between. The CDR3 spells CASSSPFWGDAGANVLTF. The CDR3 coding sequence is TGTGCCAGCAGTAGCCCCTTTTGGGGAGACGCTGGGGCCAACGTCCTGACTTTC.

This clonotype was counted between two and nine times. The V and J genes are TRBV2 and TRBJ2-5; 10 positions match TRBD2. V shed 4 bases, J shed 7 bases, and the junction held 9 bases outside the gene matches. This CDR3 region has 15 residues. Germline CDR1 SNHLY, CDR2 FYNNEI. CDR3 region: CASSVQAGGLGTQYF. In nucleotides, the CDR3 is TGTGCCAGCAGTGTCCAAGCGGGAGGGCTGGGGACCCAGTACTTC.

The table lists this clonotype with a few counts. This chain uses TRBV29-1 with TRBJ2-7; TRBD2 matches at 8 bases. The CDR3 is made up of 15 amino acids. Germline V gene lookup returns CDR1 SQVTM and CDR2 ANQGSEA. J gave up 1 base and V 5 bases, and 10 bases lay outside the gene matches. Here the CDR3 reads CSVRERGGRSYEQYF. The CDR3 coding sequence is TGCAGCGTTAGGGAACGGGGGGGAAGGTCCTACGAGCAGTACTTC.

A few counts support this clonotype. This chain links TRBV27 with TRBJ2-2; a possible D gene is TRBD1 (6 bases). The germline V gene has CDR1 MNHEY and CDR2 SMNVEV (reference sequence). The germline V and J ends were trimmed by 5 bases and 0 bases, with 25 bases remaining between them. The CDR3 runs to 20 residues. Written as DNA, the CDR3 is TGTGCCAGCAGTAAGCCCTACTGGACAGATAAGTTCGCGAACACCGGGGAGCTGTTTTTT. Its translation: CASSKPYWTDKFANTGELFF.